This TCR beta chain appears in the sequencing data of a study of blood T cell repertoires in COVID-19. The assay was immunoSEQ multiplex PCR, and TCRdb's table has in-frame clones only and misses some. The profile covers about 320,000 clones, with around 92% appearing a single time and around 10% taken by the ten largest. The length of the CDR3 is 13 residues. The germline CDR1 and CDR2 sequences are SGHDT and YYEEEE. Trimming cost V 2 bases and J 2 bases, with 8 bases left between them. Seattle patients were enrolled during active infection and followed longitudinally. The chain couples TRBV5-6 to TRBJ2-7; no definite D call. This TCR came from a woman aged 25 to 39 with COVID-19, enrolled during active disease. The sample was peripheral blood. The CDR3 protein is CASSFRQAYEQYF. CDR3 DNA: TGTGCCAGCAGCTTTAGACAAGCCTACGAGCAGTACTTC.